The rows below give T cell receptor beta chains drawn from one sample of a study of OX40 agonist ivuxolimab in advanced cancers. The data were produced by immunoSEQ multiplex PCR, yet TCRdb's version contains in-frame clones alone and is incomplete. Seen here are about 60,000 clones, about 94% observed once, and the top ten hold roughly 19%. The starting material was CD4+ or CD8+ T cells sorted from blood, obtained in a trial of the OX40 agonist ivuxolimab. These receptors were obtained from an adult with an advanced solid tumor such as melanoma, head and neck, liver or kidney cancer. Each CDR3 is given with its conserved first and last residue. A D gene is named only where the DNA matches it firmly. Rows give clone size only sometimes, using once, few, many, or a class for an expanded clone.

V,D,size,J,DNA,CDR3
TRBV7-6,-,-,TRBJ2-1,TGTGCCAGCAGCTTTAGCGGTGGCGACAATGAGCAGTTCTTC,CASSFSGGDNEQFF
TRBV7-9,TRBD1,-,TRBJ1-1,TGTGCCAGCAGCGCTCCGGGACAGAGGCACACTGAAGCTTTCTTT,CASSAPGQRHTEAFF
TRBV9,-,once,TRBJ1-1,TGTGCCAGCAGCGCCCAGATGGGGAGCACTGAAGCTTTCTTT,CASSAQMGSTEAFF
TRBV11-3,TRBD2,-,TRBJ2-5,TGTGCCAGCAGCTTAGAAGGCGGGAGGGCCGGGCAGACCCAGTACTTC,CASSLEGGRAGQTQYF
TRBV11-2,TRBD2,-,TRBJ2-7,TGTGCCAGCAGCTTCACCTTAGCGGGAGCGGGAGAGCAGTACTTC,CASSFTLAGAGEQYF
TRBV27,-,-,TRBJ2-5,TGTGCCAGCAGTTTACTCTTCGGCAGTCAAGAGACCCAGTACTTC,CASSLLFGSQETQYF
TRBV25-1,-,-,TRBJ1-1,TGTGCCAGCTCCTTGGGAGGGTTGAGTAGTGCTTTCTTT,CASSLGGLSSAFF
TRBV6-5,-,-,TRBJ2-7,TGTGCCAGCATAACCGAGGACTTATTAACCTACGAGCAGTACTTC,CASITEDLLTYEQYF
TRBV6-5,-,-,TRBJ1-1,TGTGCCAGCAGTTACTCGAAGAACACTGAAGCTTTCTTT,CASSYSKNTEAFF
TRBV28,TRBD2,-,TRBJ2-1,TGTGCCAGCTCTGCCCCCACCCTCGTCACCGGGACTAGCGGTTCCCGAAGCTCCTACAATGAGCAGTTCTTC,CASSAPTLVTGTSGSRSSYNEQFF
TRBV6-5,-,medium-sized,TRBJ2-1,TGTGCCAGCAGTTACGCCCAGCGGTACCTCGATGAGCAGTTCTTC,CASSYAQRYLDEQFF
TRBV5-1,TRBD1,once,TRBJ2-5,TGCGCCAGCAGCTTGGTGGACAGGGGGCATATAATACAAGAGACCCAGTACTTC,CASSLVDRGHIIQETQYF
TRBV5-8,-,-,TRBJ2-7,TGTGCCAGCAGCTTCGGAGGGGCCTACGAGCAGTACTTC,CASSFGGAYEQYF
TRBV5-4,TRBD2,-,TRBJ2-3,TGTGCCAGCAGCTTGTGGGGACTAGCGGGAGCCGATACGCAGTATTTT,CASSLWGLAGADTQYF
TRBV7-9,-,-,TRBJ2-7,TGTGCCAGCAGCTTAGGGGCCGAGCAGTACTTC,CASSLGAEQYF
TRBV27,TRBD2,-,TRBJ2-5,TGTGCCAGCAGTTTGAGACTAGCGGTCCAAGAGACCCAGTACTTC,CASSLRLAVQETQYF
TRBV2,-,-,TRBJ1-1,TGTGCCAGCAGTGAAGGACCCCGAGGGACTGAAGCTTTCTTT,CASSEGPRGTEAFF
TRBV28,-,-,TRBJ1-2,TGTGCCAGCAGTTTGACCCCAAAATTGGGGGGCCAAGCTAACTATGGCTACACCTTC,CASSLTPKLGGQANYGYTF
TRBV6-1,TRBD2,-,TRBJ2-3,TGTGCCAGCAGTGAATGGTGGGCGGGGAGGGAAGATACGCAGTATTTT,CASSEWWAGREDTQYF
TRBV10-3,-,-,TRBJ1-1,TGTGCCATCAAGCCGGGGGGCCCGAACACTGAAGCTTTCTTT,CAIKPGGPNTEAFF
TRBV7-3,TRBD1,-,TRBJ2-7,TGTGCCAGCAGCTTAGGGACAGGGGGCCTCTACGAGCAGTACTTC,CASSLGTGGLYEQYF
TRBV9,-,-,TRBJ1-5,TGTGCCAGCAGCGTAGATGATAGCAATCAGCCCCAGCATTTT,CASSVDDSNQPQHF
TRBV27,TRBD2,-,TRBJ2-7,TGTGCCAGCAGTCCAGGGACTAGTCCGTACGAGCAGTACTTC,CASSPGTSPYEQYF
TRBV11-2,-,once,TRBJ1-2,TGTGCCAGCAGCTTAGATCGAAACTATGGCTACACCTTC,CASSLDRNYGYTF
TRBV28,-,-,TRBJ2-3,TGTGCCAGCAGTTTCGGGACAAGCACAGATACGCAGTATTTT,CASSFGTSTDTQYF
TRBV9,-,-,TRBJ2-1,TGTGCCAGCAGCGTAACTCGGGCGGCAGACAATGAGCAGTTCTTC,CASSVTRAADNEQFF
TRBV19,-,medium-sized,TRBJ2-5,TGTGCCAGTAGTGGGGTACTCTACGAGACCCAGTACTTC,CASSGVLYETQYF
TRBV9,-,-,TRBJ1-1,TGTGCCAGCAGCGTAGAGGCGCGGGGTCGGTACACTGAAGCTTTCTTT,CASSVEARGRYTEAFF
TRBV7-2,-,once,TRBJ1-2,TGTGCCAGCAGCTTAGTAGGGAACTATGGCTACACCTTC,CASSLVGNYGYTF
TRBV6-5,-,once,TRBJ2-5,TGTGCCAGCAGTAAAGAGAGGTCGGAGACCCAGTACTTC,CASSKERSETQYF
TRBV2,-,-,TRBJ2-2,TGTGCCAGCAGCGAGCCTAAGGGATCAGGAGTCGACATCGGGGAGCTGTTTTTT,CASSEPKGSGVDIGELFF
TRBV7-9,-,-,TRBJ1-3,TGTGCCAGCAGCTTAGTGCTGGGCTATGGAAACACCATATATTTT,CASSLVLGYGNTIYF
TRBV7-8,TRBD1,-,TRBJ2-7,TGTGCCAGCAGCTCCACGGGACAGCCTACCTACGAGCAGTACTTC,CASSSTGQPTYEQYF